This entry describes one T cell receptor beta chain. As yet, its antigen is unknown. The data are from a study of shared clonotypes between healthy human individuals. Study as a whole: Per-donor plates numbered three CD4 naive, three CD4 memory, two CD8 naive and one CD8 memory.

V was pared by 1 base and J by 5 bases, with 8 bases between. Looked up from germline, CDR1 is SGHTA and CDR2 is FQGNSA. The CDR3 extends over 13 amino acids. Assay used: immunoSEQ multiplex PCR; TCRdb lists only in-frame clones, some missing. This table holds approximately 2.3 million clones, over 90% found once. Study-level findings and limits: Specimens sampled were limited to blood, with tissue repertoires likely differing.

The material sequenced was naive CD4+ T cells from PBMCs. Subset defined: CD45RA+ positively selected. V usage is TRBV7-2 and J usage is TRBJ2-5; D gene uncertain. The sequence was obtained from a man aged 18 to 29 in good health. Some clones in this sample may be carry-over from other donors' samples. The CDR3 region is CASSLEDGETQYF. The CDR3 coding sequence is TGTGCCAGCAGCTTAGAGGACGGTGAGACCCAGTACTTC.